This T cell receptor (beta chain) was obtained from a study of regulatory dendritic cells for organ transplantation. Whole-study findings and limits: Regulatory dendritic cells appeared to expand memory CD8+ clones less than mature ones. The most alloreactive TCR clonotypes were found in resting memory CD8+ cells. Between individuals, the alloreactive memory CD8+ T cell pool differed considerably.

The data were produced by immunoSEQ multiplex PCR, yet TCRdb's version contains in-frame clones alone and is incomplete. Of some 35,000 clones listed, roughly nine tenths are singletons. Naive CD45RA+ and memory CD45RO+ CD4+ or CD8+ T cells were FACS-sorted. Comments on this clone: Antigen: not known.

Trimming stripped 4 bases from V and 2 bases from J, with 15 bases between. The CDR3 is made up of 15 amino acids. The germline gives CDR1 MGHRA, CDR2 YSYEKL. Sequenced sample: naive CD4+ T cells from blood. Subset described: CD45RA+ naive T cells. The V gene is TRBV4-1, the J gene TRBJ2-7, with TRBD2 as a possible D gene (6 bases). This TCR came from a human donor in good health. The CDR3 DNA reads as TGCGCCAGCAGCCTGCGGGACGTAACAGCCTACGAGCAGTACTTC. Protein: CASSLRDVTAYEQYF.